The 19 T cell receptor beta chains below were found in one sample sequenced in a study of cytomegalovirus exposure and HLA in healthy donors listed by TCRdb under 2017. Preparation of the library involved the immunoSEQ multiplex PCR assay. TCRdb provides this immuneACCESS table in a form limited to in-frame rearrangements. Some clones are lacking; in checked studies, under half of them reflect an unresolved V gene, and why the rest are absent is not known. Counted in this sample were roughly 260,000 clones; nearly 90% of them appeared once. In total, the top ten clones hold 0.37% of the sample. Sequenced sample: PBMCs. The receptors were gathered from a woman between 18 and 30 years old in good health and CMV-seronegative.

This clone was counted a few times. This could be a read error, since a much larger clone is one nucleotide away. V and J are TRBV6-4 and TRBJ2-2, with TRBD1 matching over 7 bases. Trimming at V came to 2 bases and at J to 3 bases, leaving 0 bases not matched to a gene. Germline CDR1 reads MRHNA; CDR2 reads SNTAGT. This CDR3 is 14 amino acids long. CDR3 sequence (DNA): TGTGCCAGCAGTGACGGGACAGACACCGGGGAGCTGTTTTTT. Its protein product is CASSDGTDTGELFF.

The chain links TRBV4-1 to TRBJ1-1; 7 bases align to TRBD1. V was pared by 1 base and J by 7 bases, with 6 bases of the junction left unmatched. The CDR3 covers 14 residues. Germline loops: CDR1 MGHRA, CDR2 YSYEKL. In DNA, the CDR3 is TGCGCCAGCAGCCAAGTCGACAGGGTTGGTGAAGCTTTCTTT. This sequence encodes CASSQVDRVGEAFF.

The genes are TRBV27 and TRBJ2-5; TRBD2 matches at 10 bases. Trimming cost V 5 bases and J 5 bases; bases outside gene matches: 5. Germline CDR1 MNHEY, CDR2 SMNVEV (reference sequence). This CDR3 region has 14 residues. The CDR3, as DNA: TGTGCCAGCAGTATTCTAGCGGGGGTTGAGACCCAGTACTTC. Its translation: CASSILAGVETQYF.

The V call is TRBV7-3, the J call TRBJ2-3; 8 bases fit TRBD2. There are 15 residues in the CDR3. Per the germline V gene, CDR1 is SGHTA and CDR2 is FQGTGA. Trimming at V came to 5 bases and at J to 3 bases, leaving 7 bases not matched to a gene. This CDR3 reads CASSQTGLGTDTQYF. DNA of the CDR3: TGTGCCAGCAGCCAAACGGGACTAGGAACAGATACGCAGTATTTT.

The chain couples TRBV27 to TRBJ2-3; TRBD2 matches 10 bases. CDR3 size: 16 residues. Germline V CDR1 and CDR2: MNHEY, SMNVEV (reference sequence). J lost 6 bases, V lost 5 bases, and 11 bases had no gene match. Here the CDR3 reads CASSAPLAGARDTQYF. CDR3 coding DNA: TGTGCCAGCAGTGCCCCCCTAGCGGGGGCGAGGGATACGCAGTATTTT.

The rearrangement uses TRBV30 and TRBJ2-1, with a weak D call TRBD1 (5 bases). CDR1 GTSNPN and CDR2 SVGIG come from the germline V gene (reference sequence). The CDR3 sequence is 15 residues long. Trimming stripped 5 bases from V and 2 bases from J, with 16 bases between. CDR3 region: CAWAPQGLAYNEQFF. The CDR3 DNA sequence: TGTGCCTGGGCGCCCCAGGGTCTCGCCTACAATGAGCAGTTCTTC.

This rearrangement joins TRBV6-1 to TRBJ1-1; a possible D gene is TRBD1 (6 bases). The CDR3 loop spans 14 amino acids. Germline V CDR1 and CDR2: MNHNS, SASEGT. V lost 6 bases and J 8 bases, leaving 19 bases between the germline ends. CDR3 loop: CASRPQGRLGEAFF. Written as DNA, the CDR3 is TGTGCCAGCAGACCACAGGGTAGGCTCGGCGAAGCTTTCTTT.

The genes are TRBV11-2 and TRBJ2-1, with TRBD2 identical over 14 bases. J lost 5 bases, V lost 5 bases, and 8 bases had no gene match. The CDR3 spans 17 residues. The germline V gene encodes CDR1 SGHAT and CDR2 FQNNGV. In DNA, the CDR3 is TGTGCCAGCAGCCCGGGACTAGCGGGGGTACGTAACAATGAGCAGTTCTTC. Protein: CASSPGLAGVRNNEQFF. The full variable domain, its missing parts supplied by reference TRBV11-2 and TRBJ2-1, is EAGVAQSPRYKIIEKRQSVAFWCNPISGHATLYWYQQILGQGPKLLIQFQNNGVVDDSQLPKDRFSAERLKGVDSTLKIQPAKLEDSAVYLCASSPGLAGVRNNEQFFGPGTRLTVL.

This chain joins TRBV5-1 and TRBJ2-2; D is perhaps TRBD2 (5 bases). The CDR3 consists of 12 residues. Trimming removed 6 bases from V and 3 bases from J, with 6 bases in between. Germline V CDR1 and CDR2: SGHRS, YFSETQ. The CDR3 is CASIGDTGELFF. Here the CDR3 DNA reads TGCGCCAGCATCGGGGACACCGGGGAGCTGTTTTTT.

This sequence joins TRBV5-6 and TRBJ1-2; no definite D call. V shed 0 bases and J shed 14 bases, with 11 bases lying between them. Germline lookup yields CDR1 SGHDT and CDR2 YYEEEE. The CDR3 runs 11 residues. As DNA, the CDR3 is TGTGCCAGCAGCTTGGCCAGTGAGGGAACCTTC. Its protein product is CASSLASEGTF. Complete variable domain (other parts from reference TRBV5-6 and TRBJ1-2): DAGVTQSPTHLIKTRGQQVTLRCSPKSGHDTVSWYQQALGQGPQFIFQYYEEEERQRGNFPDRFSGHQFPNYSSELNVNALLLGDSALYLCASSLASEGTFGSGTRLTVV.

This chain uses TRBV27 with TRBJ2-2, with D unresolved. The CDR3 has 16 amino acids. Per the germline V gene, CDR1 is MNHEY and CDR2 is SMNVEV (reference sequence). V lost 3 bases, J lost 4 bases, and 15 bases lay in between. CDR3 sequence (DNA): TGTGCCAGCAGTTTCGATGAAGGTCGGAGCACCGGGGAGCTGTTTTTT. This codes for CASSFDEGRSTGELFF.

The chain combines TRBV6-1 with TRBJ1-1, with 7 bases identical to TRBD1. The CDR3 contains 14 residues. Germline trimming cut 0 bases from V and 7 bases from J; bases unmatched to any gene: 5. Germline CDR1 and CDR2: MNHNS and SASEGT. The CDR3 nucleotides read TGTGCCAGCAGTGAAGCGAGGGGGCGCGGTGAAGCTTTCTTT. Translation: CASSEARGRGEAFF.

J is TRBJ2-7 and V is TRBV4-1; D is ambiguous. V lost 4 bases and J lost 3, with 16 bases in between. The germline V gene has CDR1 MGHRA and CDR2 YSYEKL. The CDR3 runs to 15 residues. CDR3 sequence (DNA): TGCGCCAGCAGCCTAACAGAATACACGCTCTACGAGCAGTACTTC. Translation gives CASSLTEYTLYEQYF.

The table lists this clone with a few counts. Here the CDR3 reads CAWSDSGTLGEKLFF. The CDR3 DNA follows: TGTGCCTGGAGTGACTCGGGAACCCTAGGGGAAAAACTGTTTTTT. The chain combines TRBV30 with TRBJ1-4; unclear D gene. V was shortened by 1 base and J by 8 bases, with 17 bases between the two germline ends. The CDR3 loop spans 15 amino acids. Germline V gene data show CDR1 as GTSNPN and CDR2 as SVGIG (reference sequence).

V gene TRBV12-5 combines with J gene TRBJ1-5, with 8 bases that match TRBD1. The CDR3 is 19 amino acids. J gave up 6 bases and V 5 bases, and 21 bases lay outside the gene matches. CDR1 LGHNT and CDR2 FRNRAP come from the germline V gene. The DNA for the CDR3 is TGTGCTAGTGGTACCGAGAGAAAACGTAGACAGGGGCGTTGTCAGCCCCAGCATTTT. It codes for CASGTERKRRQGRCQPQHF. The entire variable domain, with the rest obtained from reference TRBV12-5 and TRBJ1-5, is as follows: DARVTQTPRHKVTEMGQEVTMRCQPILGHNTVFWYRQTMMQGLELLAYFRNRAPLDDSGMPKDRFSAEMPDATLATLKIQPSEPRDSAVYFCASGTERKRRQGRCQPQHFGDGTRLSIL.

This sequence joins TRBV5-1 and TRBJ2-5; 7 bases align to TRBD1. CDR1 SGHRS and CDR2 YFSETQ come from the germline V gene. CDR3 size: 15 residues. V trimming: 6 bases; J trimming: 5 bases; junction bases outside the gene matches: 13. The chain's CDR3 is CASNAPTTGVETQYF. The CDR3 DNA reads TGCGCCAGCAACGCCCCCACCACAGGGGTGGAGACCCAGTACTTC.

This clone was detected only once. The chain uses TRBV27 and TRBJ2-1; 9 nucleotides match TRBD2. The germline CDR1 and CDR2 sequences are MNHEY and SMNVEV (reference sequence). The CDR3 consists of 15 residues. The trim removed 5 bases at V and 5 bases at J, leaving 7 bases unmatched. As DNA, the CDR3 is TGTGCCAGCAGTCTCTGGCTAGCGGGACACAATGAGCAGTTCTTC. Its protein product is CASSLWLAGHNEQFF.

This rearrangement joins TRBV7-2 to TRBJ2-1, with D possibly matching TRBD2 (6 bases). The germline V gene encodes CDR1 SGHTA and CDR2 FQGNSA. This CDR3 is built from 14 residues. V lost 6 bases and J 8 bases, leaving 17 bases between the germline ends. Written as DNA, the CDR3 is TGTGCCAGCAGTCCCCGACTAGTTGGAGATGAGCAGTTCTTC. This encodes CASSPRLVGDEQFF.

The V call is TRBV29-1, the J call TRBJ2-7; D might be TRBD1 (5 bases). The CDR3 consists of 14 residues. The germline V and J ends were trimmed by 2 bases and 4 bases, with 15 bases remaining between them. Germline CDR1 reads SQVTM; CDR2 reads ANQGSEA. For the CDR3, the DNA is TGCAGCGTTGAACTTACAGGACGACTTTACGAGCAGTACTTC. Amino acids: CSVELTGRLYEQYF.